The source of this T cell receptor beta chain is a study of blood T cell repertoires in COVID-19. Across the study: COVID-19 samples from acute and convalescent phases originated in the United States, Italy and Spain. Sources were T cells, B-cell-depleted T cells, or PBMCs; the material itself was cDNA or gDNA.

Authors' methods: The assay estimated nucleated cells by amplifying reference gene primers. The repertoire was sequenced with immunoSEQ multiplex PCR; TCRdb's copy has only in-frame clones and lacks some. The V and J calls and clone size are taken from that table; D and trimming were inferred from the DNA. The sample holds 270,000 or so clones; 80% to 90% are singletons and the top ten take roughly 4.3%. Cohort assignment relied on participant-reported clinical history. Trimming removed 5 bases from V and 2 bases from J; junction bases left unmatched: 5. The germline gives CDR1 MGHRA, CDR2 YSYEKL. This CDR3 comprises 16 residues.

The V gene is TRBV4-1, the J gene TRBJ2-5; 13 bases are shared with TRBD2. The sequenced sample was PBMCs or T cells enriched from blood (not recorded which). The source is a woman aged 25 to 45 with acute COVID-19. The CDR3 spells CASSDRGLAGQETQYF. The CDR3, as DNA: TGCGCCAGCAGCGATAGGGGACTAGCGGGACAAGAGACCCAGTACTTC.